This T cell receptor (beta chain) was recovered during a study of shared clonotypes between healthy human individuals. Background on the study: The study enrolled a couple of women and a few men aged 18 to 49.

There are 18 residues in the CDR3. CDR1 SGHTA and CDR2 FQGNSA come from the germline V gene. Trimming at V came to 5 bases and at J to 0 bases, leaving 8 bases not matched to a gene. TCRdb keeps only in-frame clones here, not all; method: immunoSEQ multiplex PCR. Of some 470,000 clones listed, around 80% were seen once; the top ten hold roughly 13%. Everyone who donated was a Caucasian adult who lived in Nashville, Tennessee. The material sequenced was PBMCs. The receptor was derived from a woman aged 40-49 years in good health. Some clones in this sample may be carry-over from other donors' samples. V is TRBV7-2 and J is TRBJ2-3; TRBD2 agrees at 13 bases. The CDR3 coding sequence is TGTGCCAGCAGCCTCGGGACTAGCGGGATTCCAAGCACAGATACGCAGTATTTT. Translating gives CASSLGTSGIPSTDTQYF.